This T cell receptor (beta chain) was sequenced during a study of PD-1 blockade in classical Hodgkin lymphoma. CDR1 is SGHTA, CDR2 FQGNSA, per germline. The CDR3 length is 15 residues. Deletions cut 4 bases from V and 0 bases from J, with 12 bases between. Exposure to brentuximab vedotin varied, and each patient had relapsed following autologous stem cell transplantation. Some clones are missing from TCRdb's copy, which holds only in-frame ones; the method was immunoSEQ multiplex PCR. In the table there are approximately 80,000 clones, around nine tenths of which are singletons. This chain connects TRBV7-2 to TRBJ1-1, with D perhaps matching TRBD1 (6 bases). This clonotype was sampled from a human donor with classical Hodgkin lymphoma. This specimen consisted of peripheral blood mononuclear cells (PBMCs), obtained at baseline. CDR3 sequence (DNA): TGTGCCAGCAGCTCCCGACAGGCCATGAACACTGAAGCTTTCTTT. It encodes CASSSRQAMNTEAFF.